This is a list of T cell receptor beta chains from one sample in a study of OX40 agonist ivuxolimab in advanced cancers. Sequencing used immunoSEQ multiplex PCR; TCRdb keeps in-frame clones, though not all of them. The sample lists some 95,000 clones; roughly 87% were seen once. The sample consisted of CD4+ or CD8+ T cells sorted from blood, taken in a trial of the OX40 agonist ivuxolimab. The receptors originated from an adult with an advanced solid tumor such as melanoma, head and neck, liver or kidney cancer. Both conserved end residues are part of each CDR3. D genes are given only for firm matches. Part of the rows lack a size; the others show once, few, many or a class for expanded clones.

size	D	J	V	DNA	CDR3
NA	NA	TRBJ1-1	TRBV6-1	TGTGCCAGCCGGGTTCGGGGGGCTGACCCTGAAGCTTTCTTT	CASRVRGADPEAFF
few	NA	TRBJ2-7	TRBV28	TGTGCCAGCAGTTTAGCGGTCAGGGAGCAGTACTTC	CASSLAVREQYF
NA	NA	TRBJ2-2	TRBV28	TGTGCCAGCAGTCAAGGTGGAAGGGGGGACACCGGGGAGCTGTTTTTT	CASSQGGRGDTGELFF
NA	TRBD1	TRBJ2-1	TRBV7-9	TGTGCCAGCAACAGGGGGTATGAGCAGTTCTTC	CASNRGYEQFF
NA	NA	TRBJ2-7	TRBV9	TGTGCCAGCAGCGAGATGTGGGGTCCCCTCTACGAGCAGTACTTC	CASSEMWGPLYEQYF
NA	NA	TRBJ1-1	TRBV6-5	TGTGCCAGCAGCCGTAACCCAGGACAGAGCACTGAAGCTTTCTTT	CASSRNPGQSTEAFF
NA	NA	TRBJ2-7	TRBV5-1	TGCGCCAGCAGCCAATCCGGGACGTCATACGAGCAGTACTTC	CASSQSGTSYEQYF
few	TRBD1	TRBJ1-5	TRBV27	TGTGCCAGCAGTCCCCTTACAGGGGGTGGACAGCCCCAGCATTTT	CASSPLTGGGQPQHF
NA	NA	TRBJ2-3	TRBV10-3	TGTGCCATCAGTGAGTCGGGGCTAGTATCTGATACGCAGTATTTT	CAISESGLVSDTQYF
NA	TRBD1	TRBJ2-7	TRBV19	TGTGCCAGTAGCCCGACAGGGGGCTTAGACGAGCAGTACTTC	CASSPTGGLDEQYF
NA	TRBD2	TRBJ2-3	TRBV6-1	TGTGCCAGCCGGGAGGGGGTAGGCACAGATACGCAGTATTTT	CASREGVGTDTQYF
NA	TRBD1	TRBJ2-7	TRBV18	TGTGCCAGCTCACCTTGGCAGGGGGCGAGCGAGCAGTACTTC	CASSPWQGASEQYF
few	NA	TRBJ1-1	TRBV5-1	TGCGCCAGCAGCTTGTTTTCCGGAGGGAACACTGAAGCTTTCTTT	CASSLFSGGNTEAFF
NA	TRBD1	TRBJ1-5	TRBV10-3	TGTGCCATCCAGGGACAGGGTAAGCAGCCCCAGCATTTT	CAIQGQGKQPQHF
once	NA	TRBJ1-1	TRBV2	TGTGCCAGCAGTGACGGACGGGGCGTGAACACTGAAGCTTTCTTT	CASSDGRGVNTEAFF
NA	NA	TRBJ1-4	TRBV27	TGTGCCAGCAGGAACCACGGGGCCTATTCCCTGTTTTTT	CASRNHGAYSLFF
NA	TRBD2	TRBJ2-3	TRBV7-6	TGTGCCAGCAGCTCTTCCCCAGCGGGGGCCGGGGCAGATACGCAGTATTTT	CASSSSPAGAGADTQYF
NA	NA	TRBJ2-3	TRBV5-1	TGCGCCAGCAGCTTATCGATACACTTCACAGATACGCAGTATTTT	CASSLSIHFTDTQYF
NA	NA	TRBJ1-4	TRBV6-6	TGTGCCAGCAGTTACCCTTCCGGGCGCGGTAATGAAAAACTGTTTTTT	CASSYPSGRGNEKLFF
once	NA	TRBJ2-5	TRBV7-2	TGTGCCAGCAGCTTAGATTTCAAAGAGACCCAGTACTTC	CASSLDFKETQYF
NA	TRBD1	TRBJ2-2	TRBV5-1	TGCGCCAGCAGCCTAAAACAGGGGTCGCCTGTTTCTCTGAGCGGGGAGCTGTTTTTT	CASSLKQGSPVSLSGELFF
NA	TRBD1	TRBJ2-3	TRBV15	TGTGCCACCAGCAGAGTAGGACAGGGAATAACAGATACGCAGTATTTT	CATSRVGQGITDTQYF
NA	TRBD1	TRBJ1-4	TRBV19	TGTGCCAGTAGCACGTCCCGGGACAGAAACTTGGGTGAAAAACTGTTTTTT	CASSTSRDRNLGEKLFF
NA	NA	TRBJ2-1	TRBV5-1	TGCGCCAGCAGTTACCCTCAGGGCAATGAGCAGTTCTTC	CASSYPQGNEQFF
NA	NA	TRBJ2-2	TRBV2	TGTGCCACCGCCTGGGGAGCCGGGGAGCTGTTTTTT	CATAWGAGELFF
NA	NA	TRBJ1-5	TRBV6-1	TGTGCCAGCAGTGAAAAGCCGGCAGGTAGACATCAGCCCCAGCATTTT	CASSEKPAGRHQPQHF
NA	NA	TRBJ2-7	TRBV11-2	TGTGCCAGCAGCCCACGATACGAGCAGTACTTC	CASSPRYEQYF
NA	NA	TRBJ2-7	TRBV5-1	TGCGCCAGCAGCTTTTCTACAAGCGAGCAGTACTTC	CASSFSTSEQYF
NA	NA	TRBJ2-1	TRBV4-2	TGTGCCAGCAGCCGGACCCATGAGCAGTTCTTC	CASSRTHEQFF
NA	TRBD1	TRBJ2-6	TRBV4-2	TGTGCCAGCAGCGGGACAGGGTCTGGGGCCAACGTCCTGACTTTC	CASSGTGSGANVLTF
once	NA	TRBJ2-5	TRBV5-4	TGTGCCAGCAGCCTAGGACGAGAGACCCAGTACTTC	CASSLGRETQYF
NA	NA	TRBJ1-4	TRBV7-6	TGTGCCAGCAGCCAGGGTCGGGGTTATGAAAAACTGTTTTTT	CASSQGRGYEKLFF
NA	NA	TRBJ1-5	TRBV19	TGTGCCAGTAGCCTCAGGGTGGAAAGGGTACAGCCCCAGCATTTT	CASSLRVERVQPQHF